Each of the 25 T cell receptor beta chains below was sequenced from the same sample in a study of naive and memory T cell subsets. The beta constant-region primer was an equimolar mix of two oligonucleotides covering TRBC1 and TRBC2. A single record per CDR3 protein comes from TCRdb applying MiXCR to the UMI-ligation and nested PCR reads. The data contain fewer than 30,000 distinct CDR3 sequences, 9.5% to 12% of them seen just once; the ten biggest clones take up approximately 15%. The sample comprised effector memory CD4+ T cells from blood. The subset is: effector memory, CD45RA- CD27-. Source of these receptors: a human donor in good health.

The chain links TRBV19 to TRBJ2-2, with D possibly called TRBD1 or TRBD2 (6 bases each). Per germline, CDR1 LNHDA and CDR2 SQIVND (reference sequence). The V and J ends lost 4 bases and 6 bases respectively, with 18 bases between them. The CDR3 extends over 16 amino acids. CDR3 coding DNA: TGTGCCAGTAGTAGACCTCCAGGGGAGGTCCCCGGGGAGCTGTTTTTT. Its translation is CASSRPPGEVPGELFF.

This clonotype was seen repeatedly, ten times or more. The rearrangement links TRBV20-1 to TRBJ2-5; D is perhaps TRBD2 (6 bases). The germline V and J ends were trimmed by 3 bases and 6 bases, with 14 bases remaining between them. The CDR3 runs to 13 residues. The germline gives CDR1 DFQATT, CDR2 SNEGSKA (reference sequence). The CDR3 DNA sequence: TGCAGTGCTAGTCCTGGAGGGGCCAAGACCCAGTACTTC. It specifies CSASPGGAKTQYF.

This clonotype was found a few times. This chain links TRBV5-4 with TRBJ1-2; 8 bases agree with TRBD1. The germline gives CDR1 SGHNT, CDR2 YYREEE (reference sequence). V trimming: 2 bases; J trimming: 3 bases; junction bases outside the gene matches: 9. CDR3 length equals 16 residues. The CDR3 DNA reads TGTGCCAGCAGCTTCGGGGGACAGGCCCAGGACTATGGCTACACCTTC. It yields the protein CASSFGGQAQDYGYTF. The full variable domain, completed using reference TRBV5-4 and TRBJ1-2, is ETGVTQSPTHLIKTRGQQVTLRCSSQSGHNTVSWYQQALGQGPQFIFQYYREEENGRGNFPPRFSGLQFPNYSSELNVNALELDDSALYLCASSFGGQAQDYGYTFGSGTRLTVV.

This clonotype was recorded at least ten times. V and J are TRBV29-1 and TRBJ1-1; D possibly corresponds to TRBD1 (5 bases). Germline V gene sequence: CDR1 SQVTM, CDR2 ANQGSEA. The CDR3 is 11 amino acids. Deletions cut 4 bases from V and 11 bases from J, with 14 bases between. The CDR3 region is CSVVEPGAAFF. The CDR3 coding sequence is TGCAGCGTTGTGGAACCCGGGGCGGCTTTCTTT.

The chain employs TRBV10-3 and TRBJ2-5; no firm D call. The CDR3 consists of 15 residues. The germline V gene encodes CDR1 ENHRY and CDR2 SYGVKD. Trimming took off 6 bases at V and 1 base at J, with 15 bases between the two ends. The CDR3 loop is CAIRISQQIQETQYF. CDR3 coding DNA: TGTGCCATCAGGATTTCACAGCAAATCCAAGAGACCCAGTACTTC.

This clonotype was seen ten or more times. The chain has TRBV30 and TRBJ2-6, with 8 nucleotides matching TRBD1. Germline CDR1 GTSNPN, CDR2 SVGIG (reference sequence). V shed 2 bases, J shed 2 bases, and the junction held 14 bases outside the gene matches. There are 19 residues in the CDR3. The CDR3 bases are TGTGCCTGGAGTCAATTGTGGGACAGGACTCAAACTGGGGCCAACGTCCTGACTTTC. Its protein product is CAWSQLWDRTQTGANVLTF.

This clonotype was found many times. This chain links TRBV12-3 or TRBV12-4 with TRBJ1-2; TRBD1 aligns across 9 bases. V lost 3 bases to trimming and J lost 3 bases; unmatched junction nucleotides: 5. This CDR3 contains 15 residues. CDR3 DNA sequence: TGTGCCAGCAGTTTGGGACAGGGTCGGGACTATGGCTACACCTTC. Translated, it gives CASSLGQGRDYGYTF.

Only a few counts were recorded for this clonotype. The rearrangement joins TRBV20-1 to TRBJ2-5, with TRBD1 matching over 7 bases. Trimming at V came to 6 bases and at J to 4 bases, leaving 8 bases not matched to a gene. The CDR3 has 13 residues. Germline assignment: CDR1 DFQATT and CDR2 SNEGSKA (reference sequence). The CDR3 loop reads CSAARQGLETQYF. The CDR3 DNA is TGCAGTGCCGCACGACAGGGTCTAGAGACCCAGTACTTC.

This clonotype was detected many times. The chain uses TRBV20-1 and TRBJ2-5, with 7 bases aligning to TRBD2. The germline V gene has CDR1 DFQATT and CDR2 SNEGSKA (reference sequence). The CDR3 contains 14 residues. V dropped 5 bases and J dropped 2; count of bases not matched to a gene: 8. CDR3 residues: CSAYRLARQETQYF. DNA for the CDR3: TGCAGTGCTTATAGACTAGCCCGACAAGAGACCCAGTACTTC.

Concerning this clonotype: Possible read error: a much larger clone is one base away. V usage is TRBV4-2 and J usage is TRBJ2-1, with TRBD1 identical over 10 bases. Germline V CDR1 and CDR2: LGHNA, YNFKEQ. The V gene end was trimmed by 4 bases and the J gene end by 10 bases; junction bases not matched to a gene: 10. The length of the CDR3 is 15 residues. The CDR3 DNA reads TGTGCCAGCAGCCTAGAATGGACAGGGGGAGGCGAGCAGTTCTTC. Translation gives CASSLEWTGGGEQFF.

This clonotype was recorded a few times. CDR3 loop: CATSDLVGRDDYTDTQYF. CDR3 in DNA: TGTGCCACCAGTGATTTGGTAGGTAGGGACGATTACACAGATACGCAGTATTTT. V gene TRBV24-1 combines with J gene TRBJ2-3; D is possibly TRBD1 or TRBD2 (5 bases each). The length of the CDR3 is 18 residues. CDR1 KGHDR and CDR2 SFDVKD come from the germline V gene. Trimming cost V 0 bases and J 2 bases, with 17 bases left between them.

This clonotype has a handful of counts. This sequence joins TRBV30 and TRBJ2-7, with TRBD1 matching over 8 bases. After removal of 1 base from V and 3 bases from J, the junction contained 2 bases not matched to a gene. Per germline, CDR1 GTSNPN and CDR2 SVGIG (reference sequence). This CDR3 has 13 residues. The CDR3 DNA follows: TGTGCCTGGAGTGGGACAGGGAGCTACGAGCAGTACTTC. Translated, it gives CAWSGTGSYEQYF.

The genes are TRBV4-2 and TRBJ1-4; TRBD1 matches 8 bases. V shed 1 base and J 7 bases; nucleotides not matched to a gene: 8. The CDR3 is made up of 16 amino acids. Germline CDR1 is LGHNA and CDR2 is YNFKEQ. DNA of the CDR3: TGTGCCAGCAGCCAAGCACCGGACAGGGTTAGTGAAAAACTGTTTTTT. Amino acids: CASSQAPDRVSEKLFF.

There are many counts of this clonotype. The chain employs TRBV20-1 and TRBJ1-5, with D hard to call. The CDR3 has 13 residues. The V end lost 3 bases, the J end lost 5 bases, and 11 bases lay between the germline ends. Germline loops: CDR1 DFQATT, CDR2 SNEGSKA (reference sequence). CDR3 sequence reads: CSASRVSHQPQHF. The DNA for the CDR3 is TGCAGTGCTAGTCGGGTCTCTCATCAGCCCCAGCATTTT.

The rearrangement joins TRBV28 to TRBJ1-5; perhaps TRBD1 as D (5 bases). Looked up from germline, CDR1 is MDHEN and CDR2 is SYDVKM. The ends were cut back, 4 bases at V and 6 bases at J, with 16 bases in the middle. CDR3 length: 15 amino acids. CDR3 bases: TGTGCCAGCAGTTCACAAAGCAGGGTTGGTCAGCCCCAGCATTTT. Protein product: CASSSQSRVGQPQHF.

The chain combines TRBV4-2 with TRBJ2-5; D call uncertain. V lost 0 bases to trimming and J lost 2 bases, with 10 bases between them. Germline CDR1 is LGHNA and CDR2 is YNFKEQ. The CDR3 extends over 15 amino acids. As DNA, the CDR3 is TGTGCCAGCAGCCAAGAAAGGGATGTACAAGAGACCCAGTACTTC. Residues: CASSQERDVQETQYF.

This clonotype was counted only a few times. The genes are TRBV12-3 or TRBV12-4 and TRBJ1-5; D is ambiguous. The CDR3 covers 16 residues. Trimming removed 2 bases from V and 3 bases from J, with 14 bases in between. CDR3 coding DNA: TGTGCCAGCAGTTTAACGGCGGGATCTAACAATCAGCCCCAGCATTTT. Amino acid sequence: CASSLTAGSNNQPQHF.

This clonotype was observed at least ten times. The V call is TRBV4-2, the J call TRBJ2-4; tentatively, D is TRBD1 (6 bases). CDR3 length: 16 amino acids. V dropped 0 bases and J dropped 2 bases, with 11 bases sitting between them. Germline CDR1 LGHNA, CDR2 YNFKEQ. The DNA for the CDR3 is TGTGCCAGCAGCCAAGATCCCGGGACAACCAAAAACATTCAGTACTTC. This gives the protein CASSQDPGTTKNIQYF.

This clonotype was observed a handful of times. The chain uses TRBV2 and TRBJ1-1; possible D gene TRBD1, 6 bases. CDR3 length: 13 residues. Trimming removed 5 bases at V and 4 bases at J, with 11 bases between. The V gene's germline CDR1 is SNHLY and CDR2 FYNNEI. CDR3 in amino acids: CASSWGGLTEAFF. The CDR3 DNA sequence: TGTGCCAGCAGTTGGGGGGGGCTCACTGAAGCTTTCTTT.

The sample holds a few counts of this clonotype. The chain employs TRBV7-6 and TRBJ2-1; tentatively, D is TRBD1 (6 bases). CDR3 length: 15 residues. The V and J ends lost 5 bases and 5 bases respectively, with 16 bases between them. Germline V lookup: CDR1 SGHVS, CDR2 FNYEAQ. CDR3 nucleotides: TGTGCCAGCAGCCTCACCGGGACAACCGACAATGAGCAGTTCTTC. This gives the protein CASSLTGTTDNEQFF.

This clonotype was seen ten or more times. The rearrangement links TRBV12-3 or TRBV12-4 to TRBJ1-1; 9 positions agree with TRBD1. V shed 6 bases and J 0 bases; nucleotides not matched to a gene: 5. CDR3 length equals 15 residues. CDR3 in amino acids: CASRYGQGMNTEAFF. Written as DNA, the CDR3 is TGTGCCAGCAGATACGGACAGGGGATGAACACTGAAGCTTTCTTT.

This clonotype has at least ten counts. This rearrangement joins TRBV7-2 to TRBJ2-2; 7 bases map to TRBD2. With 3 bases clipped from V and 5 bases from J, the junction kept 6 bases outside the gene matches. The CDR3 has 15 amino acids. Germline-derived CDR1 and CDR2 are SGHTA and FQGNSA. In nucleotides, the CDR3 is TGTGCCAGCAGCTTTGGGGGGGAGAGAACCGGGGAGCTGTTTTTT. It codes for CASSFGGERTGELFF.

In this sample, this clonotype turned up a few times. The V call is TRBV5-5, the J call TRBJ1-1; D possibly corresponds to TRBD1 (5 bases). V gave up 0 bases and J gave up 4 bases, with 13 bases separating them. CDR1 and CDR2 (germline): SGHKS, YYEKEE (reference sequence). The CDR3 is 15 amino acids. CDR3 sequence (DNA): TGTGCCAGCAGCTTGGGTTGGGGGGAAGGCACTGAAGCTTTCTTT. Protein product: CASSLGWGEGTEAFF. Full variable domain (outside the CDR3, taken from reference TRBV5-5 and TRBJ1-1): DAGVTQSPTHLIKTRGQQVTLRCSPISGHKSVSWYQQVLGQGPQFIFQYYEKEERGRGNFPDRFSARQFPNYSSELNVNALLLGDSALYLCASSLGWGEGTEAFFGQGTRLTVV.

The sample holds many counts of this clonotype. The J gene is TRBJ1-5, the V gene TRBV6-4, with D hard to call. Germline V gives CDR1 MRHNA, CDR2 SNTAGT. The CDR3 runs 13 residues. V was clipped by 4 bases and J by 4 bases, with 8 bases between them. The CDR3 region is CASSGGLNQPQHF. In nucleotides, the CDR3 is TGTGCCAGCAGTGGAGGTCTGAATCAGCCCCAGCATTTT.

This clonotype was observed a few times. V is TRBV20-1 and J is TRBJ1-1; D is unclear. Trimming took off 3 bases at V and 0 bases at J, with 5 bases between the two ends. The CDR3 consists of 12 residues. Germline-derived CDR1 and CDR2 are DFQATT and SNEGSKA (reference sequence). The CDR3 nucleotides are TGCAGTGCTAGCGGGGTGAACACTGAAGCTTTCTTT. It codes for CSASGVNTEAFF.